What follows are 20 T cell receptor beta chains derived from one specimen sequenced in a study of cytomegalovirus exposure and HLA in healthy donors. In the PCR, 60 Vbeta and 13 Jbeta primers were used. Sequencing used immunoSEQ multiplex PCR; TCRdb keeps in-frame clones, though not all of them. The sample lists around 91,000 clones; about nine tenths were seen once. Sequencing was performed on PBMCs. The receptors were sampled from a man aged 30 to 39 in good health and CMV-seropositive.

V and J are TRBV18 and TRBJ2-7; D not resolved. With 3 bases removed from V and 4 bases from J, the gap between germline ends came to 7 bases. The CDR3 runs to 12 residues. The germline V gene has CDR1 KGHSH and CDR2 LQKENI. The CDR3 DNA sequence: TGTGCCAGCTCACCGCGGAGATACGAGCAGTACTTC. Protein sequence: CASSPRRYEQYF.

The CDR3 DNA is TGTGCCAGTAGTACCGCGGACAAATACTATGGCTACACCTTC. Residues: CASSTADKYYGYTF. This sequence joins TRBV19 and TRBJ1-2, with D possibly being TRBD1 (5 bases). The germline V gene encodes CDR1 LNHDA and CDR2 SQIVND (reference sequence). This CDR3 region has 14 residues. With 4 bases removed from V and 3 bases from J, the gap between germline ends came to 12 bases.

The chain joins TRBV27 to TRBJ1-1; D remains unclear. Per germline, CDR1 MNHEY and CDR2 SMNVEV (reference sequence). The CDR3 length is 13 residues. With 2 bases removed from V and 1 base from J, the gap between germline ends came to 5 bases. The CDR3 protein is CASSLAENTEAFF. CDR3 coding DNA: TGTGCCAGCAGTTTAGCAGAGAACACTGAAGCTTTCTTT.

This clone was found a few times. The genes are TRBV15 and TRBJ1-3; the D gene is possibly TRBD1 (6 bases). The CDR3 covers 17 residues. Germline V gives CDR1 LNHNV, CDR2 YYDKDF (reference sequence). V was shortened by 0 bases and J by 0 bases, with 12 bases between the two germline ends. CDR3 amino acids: CATSRDNRATSGNTIYF. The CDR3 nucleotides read TGTGCCACCAGCAGAGATAACAGGGCTACCTCTGGAAACACCATATATTTT.

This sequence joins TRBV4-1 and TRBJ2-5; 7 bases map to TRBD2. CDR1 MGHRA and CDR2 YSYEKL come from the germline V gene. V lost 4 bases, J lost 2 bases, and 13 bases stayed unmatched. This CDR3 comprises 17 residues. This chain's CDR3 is CASSLSPPGGDQETQYF. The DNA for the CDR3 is TGCGCCAGCAGCCTTAGCCCACCGGGAGGCGATCAAGAGACCCAGTACTTC.

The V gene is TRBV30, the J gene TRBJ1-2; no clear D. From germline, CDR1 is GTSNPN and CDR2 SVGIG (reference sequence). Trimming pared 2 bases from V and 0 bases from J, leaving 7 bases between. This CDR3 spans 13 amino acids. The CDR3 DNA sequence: TGTGCCTGGAGTCTAGCAGCTAACTATGGCTACACCTTC. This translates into CAWSLAANYGYTF.

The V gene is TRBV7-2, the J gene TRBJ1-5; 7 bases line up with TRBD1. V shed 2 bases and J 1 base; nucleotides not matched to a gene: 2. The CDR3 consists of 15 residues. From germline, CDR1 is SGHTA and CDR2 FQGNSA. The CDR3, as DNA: TGTGCCAGCAGCTTACGACAGGGAAGCAATCAGCCCCAGCATTTT. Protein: CASSLRQGSNQPQHF.

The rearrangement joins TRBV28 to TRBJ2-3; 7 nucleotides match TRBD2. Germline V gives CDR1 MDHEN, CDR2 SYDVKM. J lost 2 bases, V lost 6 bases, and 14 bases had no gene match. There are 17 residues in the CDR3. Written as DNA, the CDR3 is TGTGCCAGCAGACCGAGATTTGCGGGGGTTCACACAGATACGCAGTATTTT. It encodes CASRPRFAGVHTDTQYF. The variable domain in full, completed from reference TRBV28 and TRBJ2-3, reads DVKVTQSSRYLVKRTGEKVFLECVQDMDHENMFWYRQDPGLGLRLIYFSYDVKMKEKGDIPEGYSVSREKKERFSLILESASTNQTSMYLCASRPRFAGVHTDTQYFGPGTRLTVL.

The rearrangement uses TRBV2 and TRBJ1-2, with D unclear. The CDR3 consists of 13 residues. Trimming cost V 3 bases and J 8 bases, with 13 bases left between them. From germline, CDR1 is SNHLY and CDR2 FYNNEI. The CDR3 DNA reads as TGTGCCAGCAGTGATCCCCCAGTTCGAGGCTACACCTTC. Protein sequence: CASSDPPVRGYTF.

Written as DNA, the CDR3 is TGCGCCAGCAGCTTGGGGACAGGGAGCTCCTACGAGCAGTACTTC. This translates into CASSLGTGSSYEQYF. The V and J genes are TRBV5-1 and TRBJ2-7; 8 bases align to TRBD1. The CDR3 is 15 residues long. The V gene's germline CDR1 is SGHRS and CDR2 YFSETQ. The V segment lost 0 bases and the J segment 0 bases; nucleotides outside the gene matches: 2.

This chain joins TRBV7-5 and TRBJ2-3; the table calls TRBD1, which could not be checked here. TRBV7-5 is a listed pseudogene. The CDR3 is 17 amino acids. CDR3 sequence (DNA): TGTGTCAGAAGCTTAGTAGGCCAGGAAGGGGGCACAGATACGCAGTATTTT. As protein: CVRSLVGQEGGTDTQYF.

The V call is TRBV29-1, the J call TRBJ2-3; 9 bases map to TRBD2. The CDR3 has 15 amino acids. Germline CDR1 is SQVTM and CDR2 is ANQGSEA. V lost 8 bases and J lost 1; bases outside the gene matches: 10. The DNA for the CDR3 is TGCAGCACGCGAAGCCCTAGCGGGGGCACAGATACGCAGTATTTT. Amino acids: CSTRSPSGGTDTQYF.

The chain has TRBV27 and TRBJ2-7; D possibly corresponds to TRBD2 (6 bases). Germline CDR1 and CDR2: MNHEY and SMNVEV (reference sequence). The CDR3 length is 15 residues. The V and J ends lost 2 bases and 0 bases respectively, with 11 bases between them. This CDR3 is CASSLSSGGSYEQYF. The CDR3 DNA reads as TGTGCCAGCAGTTTAAGTTCCGGGGGCTCCTACGAGCAGTACTTC.

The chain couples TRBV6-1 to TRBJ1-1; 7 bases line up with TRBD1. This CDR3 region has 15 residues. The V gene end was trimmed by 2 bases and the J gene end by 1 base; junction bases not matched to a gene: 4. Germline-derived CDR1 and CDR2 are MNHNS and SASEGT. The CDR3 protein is CASSELAGGNTEAFF. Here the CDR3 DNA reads TGTGCCAGCAGTGAATTGGCAGGGGGGAACACTGAAGCTTTCTTT.

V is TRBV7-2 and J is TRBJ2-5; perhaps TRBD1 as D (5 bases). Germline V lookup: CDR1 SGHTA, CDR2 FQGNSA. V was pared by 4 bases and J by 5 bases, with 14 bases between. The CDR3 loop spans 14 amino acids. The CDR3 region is CASSYSTRVETQYF. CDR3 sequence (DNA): TGTGCCAGCAGCTACTCGACCAGGGTGGAGACCCAGTACTTC.

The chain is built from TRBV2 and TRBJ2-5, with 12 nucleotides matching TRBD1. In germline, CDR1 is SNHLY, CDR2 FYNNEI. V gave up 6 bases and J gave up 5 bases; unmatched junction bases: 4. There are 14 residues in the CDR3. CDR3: CASRGQGAWETQYF. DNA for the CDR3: TGTGCCAGCAGGGGACAGGGGGCGTGGGAGACCCAGTACTTC.

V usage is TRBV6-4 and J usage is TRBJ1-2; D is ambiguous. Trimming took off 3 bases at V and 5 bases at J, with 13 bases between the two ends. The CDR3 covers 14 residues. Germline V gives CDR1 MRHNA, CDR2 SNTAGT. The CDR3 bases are TGTGCCAGCAGTGATTCTGACGGACTTTATGGCTACACCTTC. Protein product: CASSDSDGLYGYTF.

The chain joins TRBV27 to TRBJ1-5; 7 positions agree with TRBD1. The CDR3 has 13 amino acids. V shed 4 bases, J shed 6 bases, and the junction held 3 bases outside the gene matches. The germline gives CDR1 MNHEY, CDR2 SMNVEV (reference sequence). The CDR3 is CASSSRTGQPQHF. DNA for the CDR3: TGTGCCAGCAGTTCACGGACAGGTCAGCCCCAGCATTTT.

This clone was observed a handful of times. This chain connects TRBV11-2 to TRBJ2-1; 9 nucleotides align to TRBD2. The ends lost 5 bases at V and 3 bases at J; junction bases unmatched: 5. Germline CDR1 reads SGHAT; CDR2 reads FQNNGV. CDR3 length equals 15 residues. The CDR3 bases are TGTGCCAGCAGCCATAGCGGGAGCGTCTACAATGAGCAGTTCTTC. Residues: CASSHSGSVYNEQFF.

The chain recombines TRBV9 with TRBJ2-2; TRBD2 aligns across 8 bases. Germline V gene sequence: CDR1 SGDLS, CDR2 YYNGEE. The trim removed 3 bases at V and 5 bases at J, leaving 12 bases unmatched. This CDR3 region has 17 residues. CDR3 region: CASSARGAGGRTGELFF. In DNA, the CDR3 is TGTGCCAGCAGCGCACGTGGGGCGGGAGGTCGTACCGGGGAGCTGTTTTTT.